Sequencing of this TCR beta chain was carried out in a study of post-analysis software for immune sequencing data (dated by TCRdb to between 2014 and 2017). About the full investigation: The recorded disease courses included relapsing-remitting, secondary progressive and progressive-relapsing multiple sclerosis, and some patients had no subtype annotation. The multiple sclerosis patient repertoires were compared with about a dozen previously published healthy control repertoires from donors aged about 6 to 26 years. A subset of samples was prepared in parallel using single-end sample barcoding, then pooled and co-amplified after Illumina adapter ligation. Overall study outcomes, separate from this receptor: Direct clustering with F measure showed strong co-clustering of samples prepared in the same batch, prompting a batch-effect correction. A handful of TRBV segments, including TRBV5-6, TRBV5-1 and TRBV20-1, were significantly more frequent in patients than controls. The control group was slightly older than the multiple sclerosis patient group. Multiple sclerosis patients had significantly lower normalized Chao1 diversity than controls, a result that suggests substantial peripheral T-cell clonal expansion.

Concerning this clonotype itself: The specificity of this receptor is unknown. Base qualities are not at hand, and no much larger clone is one base apart.

Library preparation used PCR. Instrument used: Illumina HiSeq 2500. Unique molecular identifiers were incorporated into TCR beta cDNA libraries to reduce PCR and sequencing biases. Every 1 to 10 million input T cells yielded around 500,000 cDNA molecules, meaning each molecule approximated one T cell. The patient libraries were prepared and sequenced with the same protocol used for the earlier healthy control dataset. Within a given batch, samples were prepared together, multiplexed and sequenced on the same HiSeq lane. Processing in the source paper ran as follows. Raw barcoded reads were processed with MIGEC, and single-read molecular identifier groups were discarded before consensus assembly and CDR3 extraction. VDJtools was used for post-analysis of the clonotype tables, with diversity normalized by down-sampling every dataset to the smallest sample size. In repertoire overlap clustering, CDR3 amino acid sequences, but not nucleotide sequences, were matched to correct batch-related cross-sample contamination. In TCRdb, the public reads were trimmed at Q25 with fastp and aligned with MiXCR, with productive beta chains retained. One record per CDR3 amino acid sequence lists the most common genes and DNA. In this record, the V and J calls reflect TCRdb's handling and not the investigators' own analysis. The sample table records roughly 580,000 distinct CDR3 sequences; about 44% of these occur just once. The biggest ten clones account for over 1.5% of the sample.

For CDR1 and CDR2, the germline V gene lists SGHTA and FQGNSA. V loses 5 bases of germline sequence and J loses 2 bases, and the interval between the two ends is 14 bases. Measured from the cysteine to the phenylalanine, the CDR3 is 15 residues long. The retained sequence is limited to the CDR3, 45 bases, with the frame set at the first base. TCR beta repertoires were profiled from peripheral blood of 13 young patients with multiple sclerosis to demonstrate the VDJtools post-analysis software. The multiple sclerosis patients were children and adolescents between roughly 6 and 16 years of age. The chain joins TRBV7-2 to TRBJ2-3; matching of 6 bases hints at TRBD2 as the D gene. Source material: blood. The receptor was isolated from a girl between 10 and 17 years old with multiple sclerosis. The CDR3 in this case is CASSPPAGYTDTQYF. The nucleotides read TGTGCCAGCAGCCCCCCCGCGGGGTACACAGATACGCAGTATTTT. The full variable domain, completed from the reference TRBV7-2 and TRBJ2-3 proteins outside the CDR3, reads GAGVSQSPSNKVTEKGKDVELRCDPISGHTALYWYRQSLGQGLEFLIYFQGNSAPDKSGLPSDRFSAERTGGSVSTLTIQRTQQEDSAVYLCASSPPAGYTDTQYFGPGTRLTVL.